This T cell receptor (beta chain) was sequenced for a study of cytomegalovirus exposure and HLA in healthy donors. Both 60 Vbeta primers and 13 Jbeta primers went into the PCR. The protocol was immunoSEQ multiplex PCR, while the TCRdb copy is restricted to in-frame clones and leaves out a portion. This repertoire shows around 230,000 clones, over 75% found once; its top ten account for approximately 1.8%. The sample taken for sequencing was PBMCs. The sequence came from a male donor in good health and CMV-seronegative.

The CDR3 nucleotides read TGTGCCAGCATCCTCGCGGGGGACAGGGGTTCCTCGTTCTCGGAGACCCAGTACTTC. Translating gives CASILAGDRGSSFSETQYF. The genes are TRBV5-6 and TRBJ2-5, with 10 nucleotides matching TRBD1. Germline V gives CDR1 SGHDT, CDR2 YYEEEE. The CDR3 consists of 19 residues. Unmatched junction bases numbered 22, after V lost 6 bases and J lost 5 bases.